A single sample gave rise to the 32 T cell receptor beta chains below, sequenced in a study of blood T cell repertoires in COVID-19. TCRdb keeps only in-frame clones here, not all; method: immunoSEQ multiplex PCR. The table includes roughly 100,000 clones, approximately 86% detected once. The sequencing input was peripheral blood. Receptors originate from a man aged 45-60 years with COVID-19, enrolled during active disease.

This clone has only a few counts. The chain links TRBV5-1 to TRBJ1-2, with a weak D call TRBD1 (5 bases). The germline V gene encodes CDR1 SGHRS and CDR2 YFSETQ. V lost 6 bases, J lost 8 bases, and 20 bases lay in between. The CDR3 has 14 amino acids. CDR3 region: CASTNLWGDEGYTF. The CDR3 DNA sequence: TGCGCCAGCACCAACCTTTGGGGGGATGAAGGCTACACCTTC.

This chain connects TRBV5-1 to TRBJ1-2; perhaps TRBD1 as D (6 bases). V was cut by 1 base and J by 6 bases, with 16 bases left in between. This CDR3 spans 15 amino acids. Germline assignment: CDR1 SGHRS and CDR2 YFSETQ. As DNA, the CDR3 is TGCGCCAGCAGCTTGTTCCCGGGACAAGATAATGGCTACACCTTC. This codes for CASSLFPGQDNGYTF.

The J gene is TRBJ2-1, the V gene TRBV11-2, with D possibly matching TRBD1 (5 bases). V dropped 1 base and J dropped 3 bases, with 10 bases sitting between them. The CDR3 runs 15 residues. The germline V gene encodes CDR1 SGHAT and CDR2 FQNNGV. CDR3 sequence: CASSLVQGGYNEQFF. In DNA, the CDR3 is TGTGCCAGCAGCTTAGTGCAGGGTGGCTACAATGAGCAGTTCTTC.

This sequence joins TRBV3-1 (or the pseudogene TRBV3-2) and TRBJ2-2; D perhaps matches TRBD2 (5 bases). The CDR3 runs to 16 residues. Looked up from germline, CDR1 is LGHDT and CDR2 is YNNKEL (reference sequence). V lost 1 base, J lost 1 base, and 10 bases lay in between. CDR3 region: CASSQVGGLNTGELFF. The CDR3 DNA reads as TGTGCCAGCAGCCAAGTGGGTGGACTGAACACCGGGGAGCTGTTTTTT.

This rearrangement joins TRBV29-1 to TRBJ1-1; D unclear. Germline CDR1 reads SQVTM; CDR2 reads ANQGSEA. The CDR3 sequence is 12 residues long. The ends were cut back, 4 bases at V and 1 base at J, with 7 bases in the middle. The CDR3 loop is CSVGTPNTEAFF. CDR3 coding DNA: TGCAGCGTTGGAACACCGAACACTGAAGCTTTCTTT.

The sample holds one count of this clone. The J gene is TRBJ1-2, the V gene TRBV9; 8 bases are shared with TRBD1. The CDR3 has 14 amino acids. Trimming took 3 bases from V and 5 from J; bases not matched to a gene: 6. Germline assignment: CDR1 SGDLS and CDR2 YYNGEE. This CDR3 is CASSDTGGSYGYTF. CDR3 DNA sequence: TGTGCCAGCAGCGATACAGGGGGTTCTTATGGCTACACCTTC.

The chain carries TRBV10-3 and TRBJ1-3, with unresolved D. The CDR3 loop spans 15 amino acids. V shed 5 bases and J shed 0 bases, with 11 bases lying between them. The germline V gene has CDR1 ENHRY and CDR2 SYGVKD. The CDR3 region is CAISPAGYSGNTIYF. CDR3 nucleotides: TGTGCCATCAGTCCGGCGGGGTACTCTGGAAACACCATATATTTT.

The chain has TRBV9 and TRBJ1-6; unclear D gene. The CDR3 is 15 residues long. V gave up 4 bases and J gave up 7 bases, with 15 bases separating them. The germline V gene encodes CDR1 SGDLS and CDR2 YYNGEE. The CDR3 DNA sequence: TGTGCCAGCAGCAGGGAGCAGGCTGGCAATTCACCCCTCCACTTT. Protein product: CASSREQAGNSPLHF.

This chain uses TRBV30 with TRBJ2-1; 9 bases agree with TRBD1. The CDR3 loop spans 12 amino acids. V dropped 4 bases and J dropped 9; count of bases not matched to a gene: 4. In germline, CDR1 is GTSNPN, CDR2 SVGIG (reference sequence). The CDR3 region has the DNA TGTGCCTGGACCACAGGGGGCAGTGAGCAGTTCTTC. This encodes CAWTTGGSEQFF.

The V call is TRBV18, the J call TRBJ1-1; 7 bases agree with TRBD1. The CDR3 runs to 14 residues. The J segment lost 11 bases and the V segment lost 3 bases, leaving 12 bases of the junction unmatched. Germline lookup yields CDR1 KGHSH and CDR2 LQKENI. This CDR3 is CASSPGNHRGYAFF. The CDR3 DNA follows: TGTGCCAGCTCACCGGGGAACCACAGGGGTTACGCTTTCTTT.

V usage is TRBV24-1 and J usage is TRBJ2-5, with D perhaps matching TRBD2 (6 bases). V shed 3 bases and J shed 0 bases, with 7 bases lying between them. CDR3 size: 14 residues. Looked up from germline, CDR1 is KGHDR and CDR2 is SFDVKD. For the CDR3, the DNA is TGTGCCACCAGTGATCGGAGGGACCAAGAGACCCAGTACTTC. Translated, it gives CATSDRRDQETQYF.

V is TRBV9 and J is TRBJ2-7; 9 bases are shared with TRBD2. Germline CDR1 SGDLS, CDR2 YYNGEE. With 2 bases clipped from V and 3 bases from J, the junction kept 3 bases outside the gene matches. The CDR3 has 14 residues. CDR3 sequence: CASSVSGGNYEQYF. In nucleotides, the CDR3 is TGTGCCAGCAGCGTGAGCGGGGGGAACTACGAGCAGTACTTC.

The chain recombines TRBV19 with TRBJ2-7; 9 nucleotides agree with TRBD1. The V and J ends lost 6 bases and 4 bases, in that order; junction bases with no gene match: 4. CDR1 is LNHDA and CDR2 is SQIVND in the germline V gene (reference sequence). There are 13 residues in the CDR3. The CDR3 is CASRNRGPYEQYF. The CDR3 region has the DNA TGTGCCAGTAGGAACAGGGGGCCGTACGAGCAGTACTTC.

V gene TRBV24-1 combines with J gene TRBJ2-3; TRBD2 aligns across 7 bases. This CDR3 is built from 12 residues. Germline CDR1 is KGHDR and CDR2 is SFDVKD. The J segment lost 3 bases and the V segment lost 7 bases, leaving 0 bases of the junction unmatched. Here the CDR3 DNA reads TGTGCCACCAGCGGGGGGACAGATACGCAGTATTTT. Translated, it gives CATSGGTDTQYF.

The chain uses TRBV2 and TRBJ2-1; D is possibly TRBD1 (5 bases). This CDR3 contains 14 residues. The germline V gene has CDR1 SNHLY and CDR2 FYNNEI. Deletions cut 3 bases from V and 0 bases from J, with 6 bases between. The chain's CDR3 is CASSDRVSYNEQFF. CDR3 nucleotide sequence: TGTGCCAGCAGTGACAGGGTCTCCTACAATGAGCAGTTCTTC.

The J gene is TRBJ1-3, the V gene TRBV2, with D possibly matching TRBD1 (6 bases). This CDR3 has 15 amino acids. The V gene lost 7 bases and the J gene lost 4 bases, with 17 bases spanning the gap. CDR1 SNHLY and CDR2 FYNNEI come from the germline V gene. CDR3 DNA: TGTGCCAGCACCGAGAAGGGGGTCCGCGGAAACACCATATATTTT. Translation: CASTEKGVRGNTIYF.

The chain carries TRBV10-3 and TRBJ1-6; D unresolved. There are 16 residues in the CDR3. With 10 bases removed from V and 0 bases from J, the gap between germline ends came to 16 bases. The germline CDR1 and CDR2 sequences are ENHRY and SYGVKD. The CDR3 sequence: CASKTDRSSYNSPLHF. CDR3 DNA: TGTGCCAGTAAAACCGACCGGAGCTCCTATAATTCACCCCTCCACTTT.

The chain employs TRBV5-6 and TRBJ1-2, with TRBD1 matching over 8 bases. Germline-derived CDR1 and CDR2 are SGHDT and YYEEEE. CDR3 length equals 17 residues. J lost 3 bases, V lost 1 base, and 11 bases had no gene match. CDR3 bases: TGTGCCAGCAGCTTGTACAGGGGGGATTTTTTGGACTATGGCTACACCTTC. It encodes CASSLYRGDFLDYGYTF.

Only one count was recorded for this clone. This sequence joins TRBV9 and TRBJ2-5, with a possible D match to TRBD2 (6 bases). Germline lookup yields CDR1 SGDLS and CDR2 YYNGEE. This CDR3 contains 14 residues. V lost 0 bases to trimming and J lost 2 bases, with 8 bases between them. CDR3 amino acids: CASSVEAGQETQYF. In DNA form, the CDR3 reads TGTGCCAGCAGCGTAGAGGCGGGACAAGAGACCCAGTACTTC.

The V and J genes are TRBV18 and TRBJ2-2; D unresolved. Germline V gene data show CDR1 as KGHSH and CDR2 as LQKENI. CDR3 length equals 14 residues. The V end was cut by 1 base, the J end by 4 bases, with 7 bases between. The CDR3 DNA sequence: TGTGCCAGCTCACCACACATTCCCACCGGGGAGCTGTTTTTT. Translating it yields CASSPHIPTGELFF.

This chain connects TRBV9 to TRBJ2-5; TRBD2 is a possible D gene (5 bases). The CDR3 contains 14 residues. Germline V gene lookup returns CDR1 SGDLS and CDR2 YYNGEE. With 6 bases removed from V and 2 bases from J, the gap between germline ends came to 14 bases. The CDR3 reads CASNTLGGQETQYF. The CDR3 DNA reads as TGTGCCAGCAATACCCTAGGAGGACAAGAGACCCAGTACTTC.

The V gene is TRBV9, the J gene TRBJ2-2, with a tentative D call TRBD1 (5 bases). The CDR3 is 13 residues long. Germline loops: CDR1 SGDLS, CDR2 YYNGEE. The V and J ends lost 0 bases and 7 bases respectively, with 7 bases between them. The CDR3 DNA sequence: TGTGCCAGCAGCGTAGCAGACAGCGGGGAGCTGTTTTTT. Translation: CASSVADSGELFF.

This chain uses TRBV6-1 with TRBJ1-1, with D possibly being TRBD1 (6 bases). V lost 5 bases to trimming and J lost 8 bases, with 12 bases between them. The CDR3 loop spans 12 amino acids. CDR1 is MNHNS, CDR2 SASEGT, per germline. The CDR3 loop is CASSQDRSEAFF. The CDR3 nucleotides are TGTGCCAGCAGTCAAGACAGGTCGGAAGCTTTCTTT.

The V and J genes are TRBV7-9 and TRBJ2-1, with 9 bases that match TRBD1. This CDR3 contains 14 residues. Losses at the gene ends were 6 bases for V and 5 bases for J; bases not matched to a gene: 5. Germline lookup yields CDR1 SEHNR and CDR2 FQNEAQ (reference sequence). CDR3 region: CASSGTGRHNEQFF. The CDR3 region has the DNA TGTGCCAGCAGTGGGACAGGGCGGCACAATGAGCAGTTCTTC. The complete variable domain, with remaining parts taken from reference TRBV7-9 and TRBJ2-1, reads DTGVSQNPRHKITKRGQNVTFRCDPISEHNRLYWYRQTLGQGPEFLTYFQNEAQLEKSRLLSDRFSAERPKGSFSTLEIQRTEQGDSAMYLCASSGTGRHNEQFFGPGTRLTVL.

This sequence joins TRBV6-5 and TRBJ1-6; tentatively, D is TRBD1 (5 bases). V was trimmed by 0 bases and J by 7 bases, leaving 10 bases between them. The germline V gene encodes CDR1 MNHEY and CDR2 SVGAGI. The CDR3 extends over 15 amino acids. As DNA, the CDR3 is TGTGCCAGCAGTTACTCGTTCGACAGCAATTCACCCCTCCACTTT. This encodes CASSYSFDSNSPLHF.

V is TRBV30 and J is TRBJ1-2, with a weak D call TRBD1 (6 bases). This CDR3 is built from 14 residues. Trimming stripped 0 bases from V and 6 bases from J, with 14 bases between. The germline gives CDR1 GTSNPN, CDR2 SVGIG (reference sequence). The CDR3, as DNA: TGTGCCTGGAGTGTTTGGGGCAGGGGAAATGGCTACACCTTC. Translation gives CAWSVWGRGNGYTF.

The J gene is TRBJ1-5, the V gene TRBV6-5, with D perhaps TRBD1 (5 bases). V lost 5 bases and J 7 bases, leaving 9 bases between the germline ends. The CDR3 runs to 12 residues. Germline loops: CDR1 MNHEY, CDR2 SVGAGI. The CDR3 region is CASSQGSQPQHF. As DNA, the CDR3 is TGTGCCAGCAGTCAGGGTTCCCAGCCCCAGCATTTT.

The chain joins TRBV7-9 to TRBJ1-2; D gene unclear. The CDR3 is 14 amino acids. With 4 bases removed from V and 7 bases from J, the gap between germline ends came to 16 bases. Germline CDR1 is SEHNR and CDR2 is FQNEAQ (reference sequence). The CDR3 sequence is CASSYEGEWGGYTF. In DNA form, the CDR3 reads TGTGCCAGCAGCTACGAGGGTGAATGGGGTGGCTACACCTTC.

The rearrangement joins TRBV2 to TRBJ2-5; 8 bases are shared with TRBD1. With V trimmed by 6 bases and J by 0 bases, 12 bases remained unmatched. CDR1 and CDR2 (germline): SNHLY, FYNNEI. The CDR3 is 17 residues long. In DNA form, the CDR3 reads TGTGCCAGCAGCTTCTCCCGGGACAGGACGTACCAAGAGACCCAGTACTTC. It is translated as CASSFSRDRTYQETQYF. Together with reference TRBV2 and TRBJ2-5, the CDR3 gives the full variable domain: EPEVTQTPSHQVTQMGQEVILRCVPISNHLYFYWYRQILGQKVEFLVSFYNNEISEKSEIFDDQFSVERPDGSNFTLKIRSTKLEDSAMYFCASSFSRDRTYQETQYFGPGTRLLVL.

This clone showed up just a few times. The J gene is TRBJ2-5, the V gene TRBV3-1 (or the pseudogene TRBV3-2); 9 bases align to TRBD2. The CDR3 extends over 16 amino acids. The V and J ends lost 4 bases and 5 bases, in that order; junction bases with no gene match: 11. From germline, CDR1 is LGHDT and CDR2 YNNKEL (reference sequence). For the CDR3, the DNA is TGTGCCAGCAGCCCAACTGCGGGGGGGCCCCGTGAGACCCAGTACTTC. It codes for CASSPTAGGPRETQYF.

In its sample, this clone was seen once. CDR3 in amino acids: CATSGQGKELMNTEAFF. DNA of the CDR3: TGTGCCACCAGTGGCCAGGGGAAAGAGCTAATGAACACTGAAGCTTTCTTT. J is TRBJ1-1 and V is TRBV24-1; a weak D match, TRBD1 (6 bases). The CDR3 runs 17 residues. V shed 5 bases and J shed 0 bases, with 18 bases lying between them. Germline values: CDR1 KGHDR, CDR2 SFDVKD.

The V and J genes are TRBV2 and TRBJ2-2, with 9 bases lining up with TRBD1. Unmatched junction bases numbered 7, after V lost 8 bases and J lost 3 bases. The CDR3 is 15 residues long. CDR1 and CDR2 (germline): SNHLY, FYNNEI. The CDR3: CASSAGQGYTGELFF. The CDR3, as DNA: TGTGCCAGCTCGGCGGGACAGGGATACACCGGGGAGCTGTTTTTT.